The next 19 T cell receptor beta chains were all read from a single sample in a study of blood T cells in healthy people across ages. A second 7 to 11 cycle PCR used barcoded and J-beta primers. One entry per CDR3 protein, called by TCRdb with MiXCR from the 5' RACE reads. The data show 790,000 or so distinct CDR3 sequences, with around 50% seen just once and 15% to 20% held by the top ten. The sample taken for sequencing was blood. The receptors come from an elderly man in good health.

The chain carries TRBV7-2 and TRBJ2-1; TRBD2 might be the D (5 bases). Germline assignment: CDR1 SGHTA and CDR2 FQGNSA. The CDR3 is 17 residues long. The V gene lost 3 bases and the J gene lost 5 bases, with 20 bases spanning the gap. CDR3 loop: CASSFLMGSGGDNEQFF. The DNA for the CDR3 is TGTGCCAGCAGCTTCCTCATGGGAAGCGGAGGAGACAATGAGCAGTTCTTC.

The gene calls are TRBV7-2 and TRBJ1-2; 7 positions agree with TRBD1. Trimming at V came to 4 bases and at J to 6 bases, leaving 11 bases not matched to a gene. The CDR3 covers 15 residues. Per the germline V gene, CDR1 is SGHTA and CDR2 is FQGNSA. The CDR3: CASSSNRGQGNGYTF. The DNA of the CDR3 is TGTGCCAGCAGCTCAAACAGGGGACAAGGAAATGGCTACACCTTC.

The V and J genes are TRBV25-1 and TRBJ2-3, with D unresolved. The V end was cut by 3 bases, the J end by 8 bases, with 6 bases between. This CDR3 spans 11 amino acids. Looked up from germline, CDR1 is MGHDK and CDR2 is SYGVNS. The DNA of the CDR3 is TGTGCCAGCAGTGATGCTGGTACGCAGTATTTT. It specifies CASSDAGTQYF.

About this clonotype itself: A much larger clone differs from this one at a single base, so this may be a read error. CDR3 amino acids: CASSLTTSYNEQYF. CDR3 in DNA: TGTGCTAGCAGCTTAACTACTAGCTACAATGAGCAGTACTTC. This rearrangement joins TRBV7-7 to TRBJ2-7; D may be TRBD2 (6 bases). This CDR3 has 14 residues. The germline CDR1 and CDR2 sequences are SSHAT and FNYEAQ (reference sequence).

The CDR3 region is CASSYGQGRGYTF. The CDR3 DNA sequence: TGTGCCAGCAGTTACGGGCAGGGCAGGGGCTACACCTTC. The rearrangement joins TRBV6-2 or TRBV6-3 to TRBJ1-2, with a possible D match to TRBD1 (5 bases). The CDR3 consists of 13 residues. Trimming took 2 bases from V and 8 from J, leaving 12 bases between them. Looked up from germline, CDR1 is MNHEY and CDR2 is SVGEGT.

The chain combines TRBV4-1 with TRBJ2-4, with a tentative D call TRBD2 (6 bases). Trimming took 0 bases from V and 5 from J, leaving 11 bases between them. This CDR3 contains 15 residues. Germline V gives CDR1 MGHRA, CDR2 YSYEKL. The CDR3 region is CASSQDDGGENIQYF. CDR3 sequence (DNA): TGCGCCAGCAGCCAAGATGATGGAGGGGAAAACATTCAGTACTTC.

V gene TRBV25-1 combines with J gene TRBJ2-4, with TRBD2 matching 7 bases. The J call may be incorrect, as the DNA end agrees better with TRBJ2-5. The CDR3 loop spans 16 amino acids. Germline CDR1 is MGHDK and CDR2 is SYGVNS. The CDR3 bases are TGTGCCAGCAGTGATCCGGCTAGCGGCCCGTCGGAGACCCAGTACTTC. This sequence encodes CASSDPASGPSETQYF.

The chain links TRBV7-8 to TRBJ2-2; D is perhaps TRBD1 (5 bases). Germline assignment: CDR1 SGHVS and CDR2 FQNEAQ. V was shortened by 0 bases and J by 4 bases, with 15 bases between the two germline ends. The CDR3 contains 17 residues. The CDR3 sequence: CASSLAAGPSGTGELFF. For the CDR3, the DNA is TGTGCCAGCAGCTTAGCAGCAGGGCCGTCCGGCACCGGGGAGCTGTTTTTT.

The V and J genes are TRBV6-6 and TRBJ2-3; 10 positions agree with TRBD2. CDR3 length: 15 residues. Germline V gives CDR1 MNHNY, CDR2 SVGAGI (reference sequence). V was clipped by 7 bases and J by 4 bases; unmatched bases: 8. The CDR3 sequence is CASTHAAGGADTQYF. The DNA of the CDR3 is TGTGCCAGCACACACGCAGCGGGGGGGGCAGATACGCAGTATTTT.

V is TRBV9 and J is TRBJ2-5, with 11 bases that match TRBD1. This CDR3 contains 15 residues. V lost 4 bases and J lost 6; bases outside the gene matches: 8. The germline V gene encodes CDR1 SGDLS and CDR2 YYNGEE. The CDR3 nucleotides read TGTGCCAGCAGCTTTGGACAGGGGGCGACGCAGACCCAGTACTTC. It translates to CASSFGQGATQTQYF.

The chain couples TRBV12-3 or TRBV12-4 to TRBJ1-6; D remains ambiguous. With 8 bases removed from V and 0 bases from J, the gap between germline ends came to 8 bases. There are 14 residues in the CDR3. CDR3 coding DNA: TGTGCCAGCTCCCATAGCTCCTATAATTCACCCCTCCACTTT. Encoded protein: CASSHSSYNSPLHF.

The V and J genes are TRBV7-2 and TRBJ2-3, with 7 bases that match TRBD2. CDR1 and CDR2 from the germline V gene are SGHTA and FQGNSA. The CDR3 is made up of 15 amino acids. The V and J ends lost 5 bases and 5 bases, in that order; junction bases with no gene match: 10. The CDR3 protein is CASSPGTTWVDTQYF. Here the CDR3 DNA reads TGTGCCAGCAGCCCCGGGACTACTTGGGTAGATACGCAGTATTTT.

In its sample, this clonotype was seen a few times. This chain uses TRBV5-1 with TRBJ2-7; 8 bases line up with TRBD2. Germline V gene data show CDR1 as SGHRS and CDR2 as YFSETQ. The V segment lost 2 bases and the J segment 7 bases; nucleotides outside the gene matches: 5. This CDR3 region has 13 residues. DNA for the CDR3: TGCGCCAGCAGCTTCGGGGGGGCTGAAGAGCAGTACTTC. Its protein product is CASSFGGAEEQYF.

A note on this clonotype: A junction boundary mismatches the germline segment, possibly from a read error. The V call is TRBV5-1, the J call TRBJ2-6, with 8 bases lining up with TRBD1. CDR1 SGHRS and CDR2 YFSETQ come from the germline V gene. The CDR3 runs to 17 residues. CDR3 protein: CTSSLGQGLGGANVLTF. The CDR3, as DNA: TGCACCAGCAGCTTAGGACAGGGCCTCGGTGGGGCCAACGTCCTGACTTTC. Combining the CDR3 with reference TRBV5-1 and TRBJ2-6 gives the whole variable domain KAGVTQTPRYLIKTRGQQVTLSCSPISGHRSVSWYQQTPGQGLQFLFEYFSETQRNKGNFPGRFSGRQFSNSRSEMNVSTLELGDSALYLCTSSLGQGLGGANVLTFGAGSRLTVL.

As for this clonotype: This may come from a read error, since a much larger clone is one base off. The chain recombines TRBV28 with TRBJ2-7, with 11 bases matching TRBD2. This CDR3 spans 16 amino acids. After removal of 5 bases from V and 7 bases from J, the junction contained 13 bases not matched to a gene. Per germline, CDR1 MDHEN and CDR2 SYDVKM. CDR3 coding DNA: TGTGCCAGCAGTGCACTCGGCACTAGCGGGAGAGGTGAGCAGTACTTC. This sequence encodes CASSALGTSGRGEQYF. The full variable domain, its missing parts supplied by reference TRBV28 and TRBJ2-7, is DVKVTQSSRYLVKRTGEKVFLECVQDMDHENMFWYRQDPGLGLRLIYFSYDVKMKEKGDIPEGYSVSREKKERFSLILESASTNQTSMYLCASSALGTSGRGEQYFGPGTRLTVT.

This rearrangement joins TRBV27 to TRBJ2-3; D ambiguous. Per the germline V gene, CDR1 is MNHEY and CDR2 is SMNVEV (reference sequence). The V end lost 6 bases, the J end lost 4 bases, and 20 bases lay between the germline ends. The CDR3 covers 16 residues. In DNA, the CDR3 is TGTGCCAGCAGCGAAACTCTAGGTTCGGGTGCAGATACGCAGTATTTT. As protein: CASSETLGSGADTQYF.

This clonotype showed up just a few times. The CDR3 is CASSQDLGRGHDEQYF. The CDR3 bases are TGCGCCAGCAGCCAAGATCTAGGCAGGGGACATGACGAGCAGTACTTC. The rearrangement links TRBV4-3 to TRBJ2-7, with D perhaps matching TRBD1 (6 bases). Between the trimmed V and J ends, which lost 0 bases and 5 bases, there was a span of 17 bases. The CDR3 runs 16 residues. CDR1 and CDR2 (germline): LGHNA, YSLEER.

This clonotype was counted a few times. The CDR3 nucleotides are TGTGCCAGCAGCCGGACTAGCGGGAGGCCTGACTCCTACAATGAGCAGTTCTTC. This encodes CASSRTSGRPDSYNEQFF. This chain uses TRBV11-2 with TRBJ2-1, with TRBD2 identical over 14 bases. CDR1 is SGHAT, CDR2 FQNNGV, per germline. The CDR3 loop spans 18 amino acids. V was pared by 5 bases and J by 0 bases, with 6 bases of the junction left unmatched.

This clonotype was found a few times. This chain connects TRBV6-1 to TRBJ2-2; the D gene is possibly TRBD2 (6 bases). Trimming cost V 2 bases and J 4 bases, with 17 bases left between them. Germline V gene lookup returns CDR1 MNHNS and CDR2 SASEGT. The CDR3 is made up of 17 amino acids. The CDR3: CASSELLGGVRTGELFF. The CDR3 coding sequence is TGTGCCAGCAGTGAATTACTCGGGGGTGTTCGCACCGGGGAGCTGTTTTTT.